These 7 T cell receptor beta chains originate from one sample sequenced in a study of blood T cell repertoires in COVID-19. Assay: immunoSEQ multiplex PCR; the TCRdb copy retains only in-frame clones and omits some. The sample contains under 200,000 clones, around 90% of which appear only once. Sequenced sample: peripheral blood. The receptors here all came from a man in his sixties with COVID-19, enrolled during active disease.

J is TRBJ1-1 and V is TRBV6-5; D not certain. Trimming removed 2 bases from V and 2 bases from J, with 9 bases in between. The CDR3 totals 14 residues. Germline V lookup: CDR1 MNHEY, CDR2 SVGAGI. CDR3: CASSYGGTNTEAFF. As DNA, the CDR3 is TGTGCCAGCAGTTACGGAGGAACAAACACTGAAGCTTTCTTT.

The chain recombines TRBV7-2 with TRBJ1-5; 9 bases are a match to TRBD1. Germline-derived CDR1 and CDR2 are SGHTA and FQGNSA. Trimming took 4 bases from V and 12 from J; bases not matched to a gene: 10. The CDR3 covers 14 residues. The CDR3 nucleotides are TGTGCCAGCAGCTCCGGACAGGGGAGTGGGCTCCAGCATTTT. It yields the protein CASSSGQGSGLQHF.

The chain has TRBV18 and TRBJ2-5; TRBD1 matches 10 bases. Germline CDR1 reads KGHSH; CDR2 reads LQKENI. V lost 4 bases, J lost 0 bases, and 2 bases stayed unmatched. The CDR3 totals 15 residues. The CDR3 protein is CASSHGQGDQETQYF. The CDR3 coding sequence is TGTGCCAGCTCACACGGACAGGGGGACCAAGAGACCCAGTACTTC. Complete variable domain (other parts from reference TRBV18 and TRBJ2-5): NAGVMQNPRHLVRRRGQEARLRCSPMKGHSHVYWYRQLPEEGLKFMVYLQKENIIDESGMPKERFSAEFPKEGPSILRIQQVVRGDSAAYFCASSHGQGDQETQYFGPGTRLLVL.

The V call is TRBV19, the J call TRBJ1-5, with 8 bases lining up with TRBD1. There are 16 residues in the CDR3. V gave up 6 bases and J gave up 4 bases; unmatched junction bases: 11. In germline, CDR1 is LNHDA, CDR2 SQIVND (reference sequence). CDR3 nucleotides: TGTGCCAGTAGGGCCGAGGGACAGGCAAGGAATCAGCCCCAGCATTTT. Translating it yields CASRAEGQARNQPQHF. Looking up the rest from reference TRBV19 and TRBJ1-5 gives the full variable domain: DGGITQSPKYLFRKEGQNVTLSCEQNLNHDAMYWYRQDPGQGLRLIYYSQIVNDFQKGDIAEGYSVSREKKESFPLTVTSAQKNPTAFYLCASRAEGQARNQPQHFGDGTRLSIL.

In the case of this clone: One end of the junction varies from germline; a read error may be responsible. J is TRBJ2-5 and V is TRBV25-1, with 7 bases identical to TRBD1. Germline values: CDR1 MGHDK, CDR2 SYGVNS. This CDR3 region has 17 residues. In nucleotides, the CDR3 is TGTGCCAGCAGTGATAGGCTCCGAGGACAGGTCGTAGAGGCCCAGTACTTC. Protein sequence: CASSDRLRGQVVEAQYF.

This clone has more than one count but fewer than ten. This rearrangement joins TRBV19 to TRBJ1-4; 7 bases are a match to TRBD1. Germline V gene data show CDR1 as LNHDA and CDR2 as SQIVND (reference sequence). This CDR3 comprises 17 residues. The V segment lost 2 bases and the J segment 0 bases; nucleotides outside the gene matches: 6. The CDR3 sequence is CASSIKQGTPTNEKLFF. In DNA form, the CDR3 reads TGTGCCAGTAGTATAAAACAGGGGACGCCAACTAATGAAAAACTGTTTTTT.

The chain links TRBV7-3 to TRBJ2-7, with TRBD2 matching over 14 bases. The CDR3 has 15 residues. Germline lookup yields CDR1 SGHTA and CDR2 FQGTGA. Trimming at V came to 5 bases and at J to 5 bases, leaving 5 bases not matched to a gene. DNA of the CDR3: TGTGCCAGCAGCCGGGGACTAGCGGGAGTAAACGAGCAGTACTTC. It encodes CASSRGLAGVNEQYF.